Each of the 12 T cell receptor beta chains below was sequenced from the same sample in a study of blood T cell repertoires in COVID-19. Measured with immunoSEQ multiplex PCR; TCRdb has only the in-frame clones, and not every one. The table shows about 160,000 clones, with 87% occurring only once. The sequenced material came from peripheral blood. These receptors were collected from an older woman with COVID-19, enrolled during active disease.

This chain uses TRBV5-6 with TRBJ2-5; 8 nucleotides match TRBD1. With 0 bases clipped from V and 5 bases from J, the junction kept 6 bases outside the gene matches. CDR1 is SGHDT, CDR2 YYEEEE, per germline. The length of the CDR3 is 15 residues. CDR3 loop: CASSLEQGAAETQYF. The CDR3 bases are TGTGCCAGCAGCTTGGAGCAGGGGGCGGCGGAGACCCAGTACTTC. The entire variable domain, with the rest obtained from reference TRBV5-6 and TRBJ2-5, is as follows: DAGVTQSPTHLIKTRGQQVTLRCSPKSGHDTVSWYQQALGQGPQFIFQYYEEEERQRGNFPDRFSGHQFPNYSSELNVNALLLGDSALYLCASSLEQGAAETQYFGPGTRLLVL.

This chain joins TRBV29-1 and TRBJ2-3; 11 nucleotides align to TRBD2. CDR1 and CDR2 from the germline V gene are SQVTM and ANQGSEA. After removal of 2 bases from V and 5 bases from J, the junction contained 6 bases not matched to a gene. The CDR3 consists of 15 residues. CDR3 in amino acids: CSVEPPSGGLDTQYF. The CDR3 DNA is TGCAGCGTTGAACCCCCTAGCGGGGGGTTAGATACGCAGTATTTT.

The CDR3 loop is CASGSSTYEQYF. Here the CDR3 DNA reads TGTGCTAGCGGCAGTTCGACCTACGAGCAGTACTTC. This chain joins TRBV30 and TRBJ2-7; a weak D match, TRBD2 (6 bases). The CDR3 covers 12 residues. Germline CDR1 GTSNPN, CDR2 SVGIG (reference sequence). Supplemented by reference TRBV30 and TRBJ2-7, the full variable domain reads SQTIHQWPATLVQPVGSPLSLECTVEGTSNPNLYWYRQAAGRGLQLLFYSVGIGQISSEVPQNLSASRPQDRQFILSSKKLLLSDSGFYLCASGSSTYEQYFGPGTRLTVT.

V is TRBV2 and J is TRBJ1-5; a possible D gene is TRBD1 (6 bases). The CDR3 runs to 15 residues. CDR1 is SNHLY and CDR2 is FYNNEI in the germline V gene. V shed 3 bases and J shed 5 bases, with 14 bases lying between them. CDR3 sequence (DNA): TGTGCCAGCAGTGAGCGGGGGGGCACGGATCAGCCCCAGCATTTT. It codes for CASSERGGTDQPQHF.

This clone was recorded once. The genes are TRBV7-9 and TRBJ2-4; 10 bases line up with TRBD1. Germline loops: CDR1 SEHNR, CDR2 FQNEAQ (reference sequence). The CDR3 runs to 15 residues. V lost 5 bases and J lost 6; bases outside the gene matches: 7. The CDR3 sequence: CASSTRTGGLNIQYF. CDR3 in DNA: TGTGCCAGCAGCACACGGACAGGGGGTCTAAACATTCAGTACTTC. Full variable domain (outside the CDR3, taken from reference TRBV7-9 and TRBJ2-4): DTGVSQNPRHKITKRGQNVTFRCDPISEHNRLYWYRQTLGQGPEFLTYFQNEAQLEKSRLLSDRFSAERPKGSFSTLEIQRTEQGDSAMYLCASSTRTGGLNIQYFGAGTRLSVL.

Here the CDR3 reads CASSSLPTSEQYF. The CDR3 coding sequence is TGTGCCAGCAGTTCCCTCCCGACATCCGAGCAGTACTTC. V and J are TRBV28 and TRBJ2-7; D unclear. CDR1 and CDR2 (germline): MDHEN, SYDVKM. V was pared by 4 bases and J by 6 bases, with 13 bases between. This CDR3 spans 13 amino acids.

The chain couples TRBV2 to TRBJ2-7; 13 bases fit TRBD2. Trimming took 7 bases from V and 0 from J; bases not matched to a gene: 3. The germline gives CDR1 SNHLY, CDR2 FYNNEI. The CDR3 covers 15 residues. The CDR3 sequence: CASTRLAGGSYEQYF. The CDR3 DNA reads TGTGCCAGCACTCGACTAGCGGGGGGCTCCTACGAGCAGTACTTC. Looking up the rest from reference TRBV2 and TRBJ2-7 gives the full variable domain: EPEVTQTPSHQVTQMGQEVILRCVPISNHLYFYWYRQILGQKVEFLVSFYNNEISEKSEIFDDQFSVERPDGSNFTLKIRSTKLEDSAMYFCASTRLAGGSYEQYFGPGTRLTVT.

The rearrangement uses TRBV4-1 and TRBJ1-4, with TRBD1 identical over 10 bases. With V trimmed by 0 bases and J by 11 bases, 6 bases remained unmatched. The CDR3 has 15 amino acids. CDR1 and CDR2 from the germline V gene are MGHRA and YSYEKL. This CDR3 is CASSQDSGQGDKLFF. The CDR3 DNA reads as TGCGCCAGCAGCCAAGATAGCGGACAGGGGGATAAACTGTTTTTT.

V gene TRBV5-1 combines with J gene TRBJ1-1; TRBD1 agrees at 7 bases. Germline CDR1 SGHRS, CDR2 YFSETQ. J lost 2 bases, V lost 4 bases, and 8 bases had no gene match. This CDR3 contains 15 residues. The CDR3 sequence is CASSPSGQVNTEAFF. Here the CDR3 DNA reads TGCGCCAGCAGCCCATCTGGACAGGTCAACACTGAAGCTTTCTTT.

J is TRBJ1-6 and V is TRBV6-6; 7 bases fit TRBD1. The CDR3 extends over 16 amino acids. Per germline, CDR1 MNHNY and CDR2 SVGAGI (reference sequence). V lost 6 bases, J lost 0 bases, and 5 bases stayed unmatched. The CDR3 loop is CASSGQARSYNSPLHF. DNA for the CDR3: TGTGCCAGCAGCGGACAGGCCCGCTCCTATAATTCACCCCTCCACTTT.

The chain combines TRBV2 with TRBJ2-5; the match to TRBD2 covers 7 bases. The germline V gene encodes CDR1 SNHLY and CDR2 FYNNEI. This CDR3 spans 14 amino acids. Germline trimming cut 7 bases from V and 3 bases from J; bases unmatched to any gene: 8. The CDR3 sequence: CASTLRGGEETQYF. CDR3 DNA sequence: TGTGCCAGCACCCTAAGGGGAGGGGAAGAGACCCAGTACTTC.

The chain employs TRBV9 and TRBJ2-2; possible D gene TRBD2, 5 bases. The CDR3 is 16 amino acids. Germline V gene sequence: CDR1 SGDLS, CDR2 YYNGEE. With 3 bases removed from V and 4 bases from J, the gap between germline ends came to 16 bases. CDR3 coding DNA: TGTGCCAGCAGCGGATGGACGGCGAGCGGCACCGGGGAGCTGTTTTTT. Protein: CASSGWTASGTGELFF.